Presented here are 32 T cell receptor beta chains from one specimen sequenced in a study of blood T cell repertoires in COVID-19. Produced via immunoSEQ multiplex PCR; TCRdb's table is partial and in-frame only. The table lists 150,000 or so clones, 80% to 90% of them singletons, with under 15% in the top ten. Sample: peripheral blood. The receptors shown here come from a man younger than 35 with COVID-19, enrolled during active disease.

The CDR3 protein is CASSLIGLYNEQFF. CDR3 nucleotide sequence: TGTGCCAGCAGCTTAATCGGACTTTACAATGAGCAGTTCTTC. The chain recombines TRBV7-2 with TRBJ2-1; the D gene is possibly TRBD2 (5 bases). Germline assignment: CDR1 SGHTA and CDR2 FQGNSA. CDR3 length: 14 amino acids. V was cut by 2 bases and J by 4 bases, with 9 bases left in between.

The CDR3: CASSLGASTDTQYF. The CDR3 nucleotides are TGTGCCAGCAGCTTGGGAGCTAGCACAGATACGCAGTATTTT. V and J are TRBV7-9 and TRBJ2-3; perhaps TRBD2 as D (5 bases). V lost 3 bases, J lost 0 bases, and 7 bases lay in between. Germline-derived CDR1 and CDR2 are SEHNR and FQNEAQ (reference sequence). The CDR3 is 14 amino acids.

This rearrangement joins TRBV6-5 to TRBJ2-1; TRBD1 agrees at 9 bases. Losses at the gene ends were 10 bases for V and 1 base for J; bases not matched to a gene: 5. Germline CDR1 and CDR2: MNHEY and SVGAGI. CDR3 length equals 14 residues. This CDR3 is CATQTGGSYNEQFF. CDR3 nucleotides: TGTGCCACACAGACAGGGGGTTCCTACAATGAGCAGTTCTTC.

The chain carries TRBV19 and TRBJ2-2, with 7 nucleotides matching TRBD1. J lost 1 base, V lost 0 bases, and 5 bases had no gene match. CDR3 size: 17 residues. Germline V lookup: CDR1 LNHDA, CDR2 SQIVND (reference sequence). Written as DNA, the CDR3 is TGTGCCAGTAGTATAGATCTATGGGACAGGAACACCGGGGAGCTGTTTTTT. This codes for CASSIDLWDRNTGELFF.

V is TRBV27 and J is TRBJ1-2; no clear D gene. Germline V gene sequence: CDR1 MNHEY, CDR2 SMNVEV (reference sequence). The CDR3 runs to 11 residues. V lost 6 bases and J 4 bases, leaving 6 bases between the germline ends. The CDR3 DNA reads as TGTGCCAGCAGGACGGGCTATGGCTACACCTTC. It is translated as CASRTGYGYTF.

For the CDR3, the DNA is TGTGCCAGCAGTCGGACTAGCGGGAACGTCTACGAGCAGTACTTC. Its protein product is CASSRTSGNVYEQYF. This chain links TRBV6-5 with TRBJ2-7; 12 bases match TRBD2. The ends lost 5 bases at V and 3 bases at J; junction bases unmatched: 5. CDR1 is MNHEY and CDR2 is SVGAGI in the germline V gene. This CDR3 spans 15 amino acids.

V usage is TRBV4-3 and J usage is TRBJ2-7; tentative D call: TRBD2 (6 bases). V was pared by 1 base and J by 1 base, with 11 bases between. The CDR3 sequence is 15 residues long. CDR1 is LGHNA, CDR2 YSLEER, per germline. The CDR3 DNA reads as TGCGCCAGCAGCCAAGGGGAGGACGGTTCCTACGAGCAGTACTTC. Protein: CASSQGEDGSYEQYF.

V is TRBV7-2 and J is TRBJ2-1, with 11 nucleotides matching TRBD2. This CDR3 is built from 17 residues. The germline CDR1 and CDR2 sequences are SGHTA and FQGNSA. Trimming cost V 2 bases and J 1 base; bases outside gene matches: 4. The CDR3 spells CASSLRLAGISYNEQFF. The CDR3 region has the DNA TGTGCCAGCAGCTTAAGACTAGCGGGAATATCCTACAATGAGCAGTTCTTC.

The V and J genes are TRBV19 and TRBJ2-7; 7 bases agree with TRBD1. Germline-derived CDR1 and CDR2 are LNHDA and SQIVND (reference sequence). The CDR3 is 15 residues long. J lost 2 bases, V lost 7 bases, and 11 bases had no gene match. CDR3 region: CASTPRTGPTYEQYF. Here the CDR3 DNA reads TGTGCCAGTACCCCTAGGACAGGCCCAACCTACGAGCAGTACTTC.

J is TRBJ2-2 and V is TRBV28; possibly TRBD2 for D (5 bases). V was shortened by 6 bases and J by 8 bases, with 19 bases between the two germline ends. Germline lookup yields CDR1 MDHEN and CDR2 SYDVKM. The CDR3 is 15 residues long. The CDR3 is CASSSGRVGGGELFF. The CDR3 region has the DNA TGTGCCAGCAGCTCAGGACGGGTAGGAGGAGGGGAGCTGTTTTTT.

This sequence joins TRBV6-2 or TRBV6-3 and TRBJ2-1; 12 bases agree with TRBD2. Per germline, CDR1 MNHEY and CDR2 SVGEGT. This CDR3 has 16 amino acids. Trimming removed 3 bases from V and 8 bases from J; junction bases left unmatched: 8. The CDR3, as DNA: TGTGCCAGCAGTTATTCGACTAGCGGGAGTCTCTATGAGCAGTTCTTC. Translating gives CASSYSTSGSLYEQFF.

The gene calls are TRBV28 and TRBJ1-1, with D possibly being TRBD1 (6 bases). This CDR3 has 13 residues. V was pared by 11 bases and J by 4 bases, with 17 bases between. Germline CDR1 is MDHEN and CDR2 is SYDVKM. The CDR3 DNA is TGTGCCGGCGGGGGGGGCGCCGGCACTGAAGCTTTCTTT. Translating it yields CAGGGGAGTEAFF.

This chain connects TRBV5-1 to TRBJ2-1, with 9 positions matching TRBD2. The CDR3 contains 15 residues. V was clipped by 2 bases and J by 6 bases; unmatched bases: 6. CDR1 SGHRS and CDR2 YFSETQ come from the germline V gene. CDR3 sequence reads: CASSFTSGPINEQFF. CDR3 nucleotides: TGCGCCAGCAGCTTTACTAGCGGGCCGATCAATGAGCAGTTCTTC.

The chain links TRBV30 to TRBJ2-7, with 7 nucleotides matching TRBD1. The CDR3 runs 13 residues. Germline V gene lookup returns CDR1 GTSNPN and CDR2 SVGIG (reference sequence). J gave up 2 bases and V 4 bases, and 5 bases lay outside the gene matches. The CDR3 protein is CAWKGDSPYEQYF. As DNA, the CDR3 is TGTGCCTGGAAGGGGGACAGCCCCTACGAGCAGTACTTC. The full variable domain, with the rest looked up from reference TRBV30 and TRBJ2-7, is SQTIHQWPATLVQPVGSPLSLECTVEGTSNPNLYWYRQAAGRGLQLLFYSVGIGQISSEVPQNLSASRPQDRQFILSSKKLLLSDSGFYLCAWKGDSPYEQYFGPGTRLTVT.

The chain is built from TRBV29-1 and TRBJ2-5; 7 bases map to TRBD1. Trimming removed 8 bases from V and 0 bases from J; junction bases left unmatched: 3. The CDR3 runs 12 residues. The germline V gene encodes CDR1 SQVTM and CDR2 ANQGSEA. The CDR3 nucleotides are TGCAGCTTGGGACAGAACCAAGAGACCCAGTACTTC. Translated, it gives CSLGQNQETQYF.

The genes are TRBV5-4 and TRBJ2-3, with unresolved D. This CDR3 comprises 13 residues. From germline, CDR1 is SGHNT and CDR2 YYREEE (reference sequence). V was shortened by 2 bases and J by 1 base, with 5 bases between the two germline ends. The CDR3 DNA reads as TGTGCCAGCAGCTTTACACGCACAGATACGCAGTATTTT. Translation: CASSFTRTDTQYF.

The chain recombines TRBV7-9 with TRBJ2-4; 10 bases are a match to TRBD1. The length of the CDR3 is 17 residues. The trim removed 1 base at V and 0 bases at J, leaving 3 bases unmatched. Germline loops: CDR1 SEHNR, CDR2 FQNEAQ (reference sequence). The CDR3 sequence is CASSLVGTGVAKNIQYF. DNA for the CDR3: TGTGCCAGCAGCTTAGTGGGGACAGGGGTAGCCAAAAACATTCAGTACTTC.

This clone was counted a single time. V gene TRBV6-5 combines with J gene TRBJ1-6; the D gene is possibly TRBD1 (6 bases). This CDR3 region has 13 residues. Per the germline V gene, CDR1 is MNHEY and CDR2 is SVGAGI. Trimming left V 5 bases short and J 8 bases short, with 10 bases between. CDR3 in amino acids: CASSPRGYSPLHF. The CDR3 coding sequence is TGTGCCAGCAGTCCCAGGGGTTATTCACCCCTCCACTTT.

J is TRBJ2-1 and V is TRBV6-4, with 8 positions matching TRBD2. The CDR3 runs to 14 residues. Germline CDR1 MRHNA, CDR2 SNTAGT. V dropped 2 bases and J dropped 6; count of bases not matched to a gene: 3. The CDR3: CASSDAGGTNEQFF. The CDR3 DNA is TGTGCCAGCAGTGACGCGGGAGGAACCAATGAGCAGTTCTTC.

This chain connects TRBV3-1 (or the pseudogene TRBV3-2) to TRBJ2-3; the match to TRBD2 covers 10 bases. Looked up from germline, CDR1 is LGHDT and CDR2 is YNNKEL (reference sequence). With 1 base clipped from V and 6 bases from J, the junction kept 1 base outside the gene matches. This CDR3 has 14 amino acids. The chain's CDR3 is CASSQGTSGDTQYF. CDR3 bases: TGTGCCAGCAGCCAAGGGACTAGCGGTGATACGCAGTATTTT.

The chain uses TRBV10-3 and TRBJ2-7; 9 nucleotides line up with TRBD2. CDR1 is ENHRY, CDR2 SYGVKD, per germline. CDR3 length: 14 amino acids. Trimming took 4 bases from V and 4 from J; bases not matched to a gene: 5. CDR3 region: CAISGASGIYEQYF. The CDR3 DNA reads TGTGCCATCAGTGGGGCTAGCGGGATATACGAGCAGTACTTC.

The chain is built from TRBV21-1 and TRBJ2-2; TRBD2, the D gene given by the table, was not confirmed from the DNA. TRBV21-1 is described as a pseudogene. This CDR3 is built from 14 residues. CDR3 amino acids: CAGCSGGWTGELFF. The CDR3 nucleotides read TGTGCCGGGTGCAGCGGGGGTTGGACCGGGGAGCTGTTTTTT.

V is TRBV6-5 and J is TRBJ1-2; D not certain. CDR1 is MNHEY, CDR2 SVGAGI, per germline. There are 11 residues in the CDR3. Trimming took off 6 bases at V and 4 bases at J, with 6 bases between the two ends. CDR3 amino acids: CASRLRYGYTF. The CDR3 bases are TGTGCCAGCAGATTGCGCTATGGCTACACCTTC.

This chain links TRBV24-1 with TRBJ2-4; TRBD2 agrees at 8 bases. Unmatched junction bases numbered 14, after V lost 2 bases and J lost 6 bases. This CDR3 contains 18 residues. Germline values: CDR1 KGHDR, CDR2 SFDVKD. CDR3 in DNA: TGTGCCACCAGTGATTCGCGGGAGGCGGGACTGCGCCGAAACATTCAGTACTTC. The encoded protein is CATSDSREAGLRRNIQYF.

This chain links TRBV13 with TRBJ2-5; D not resolved. Germline lookup yields CDR1 PRHDT and CDR2 FYEKMQ (reference sequence). This CDR3 is 12 amino acids long. Trimming removed 5 bases from V and 5 bases from J, with 9 bases in between. CDR3 in amino acids: CASSLKMETQYF. The CDR3 nucleotides read TGTGCCAGCAGCCTAAAAATGGAGACCCAGTACTTC.

The V gene is TRBV7-3, the J gene TRBJ2-3; D is unresolved. CDR1 and CDR2 (germline): SGHTA, FQGTGA. CDR3 size: 12 residues. V lost 4 bases and J lost 4, with 6 bases in between. The CDR3 reads CASSSQSDTQYF. In DNA, the CDR3 is TGTGCCAGCAGCTCCCAATCAGATACGCAGTATTTT.

V usage is TRBV5-5 and J usage is TRBJ1-5; 7 bases line up with TRBD1. Germline assignment: CDR1 SGHKS and CDR2 YYEKEE (reference sequence). The CDR3 spans 17 residues. The trim removed 4 bases at V and 4 bases at J, leaving 14 bases unmatched. CDR3 protein: CASSPRTGLPNNQPQHF. DNA for the CDR3: TGTGCCAGCAGCCCTCGGACAGGCCTACCGAATAATCAGCCCCAGCATTTT.

As concerns this clone: Sequence at one end of the junction differs from germline and may be a read error. CDR3 sequence reads: CASSSLARGNEKLLF. CDR3 sequence (DNA): TGTGCCAGCAGCTCATTGGCCAGGGGAAATGAAAAACTGCTTTTT. This chain connects TRBV9 to TRBJ1-4; a weak D match, TRBD1 (6 bases). CDR1 and CDR2 from the germline V gene are SGDLS and YYNGEE. The CDR3 loop spans 15 amino acids.

The V gene is TRBV7-2, the J gene TRBJ1-6; D uncertain. The V gene lost 1 base and the J gene lost 7 bases, with 11 bases spanning the gap. Germline V gene data show CDR1 as SGHTA and CDR2 as FQGNSA. The CDR3 runs 15 residues. In DNA form, the CDR3 reads TGTGCCAGCAGCTTAGTCTGGCAGGCAAATTCACCCCTCCACTTT. Translation gives CASSLVWQANSPLHF.

Comments on this clone: One junction end does not reproduce the germline sequence, and a read error may be involved. This sequence joins TRBV3-1 (or the pseudogene TRBV3-2) and TRBJ1-4; 7 bases agree with TRBD1. This CDR3 region has 16 residues. Per the germline V gene, CDR1 is LGHDT and CDR2 is YNNKEL (reference sequence). The CDR3: CASSQPGTAEKEKLLF. CDR3 nucleotides: TGTGCCAGCAGCCAGCCAGGGACAGCGGAGAAGGAAAAACTGCTTTTT.

V gene TRBV7-2 combines with J gene TRBJ2-1, with 9 bases identical to TRBD2. The junction had 1 base not matched to a gene; V was cut back by 1 base and J by 3 bases. The CDR3 runs to 15 residues. CDR1 and CDR2 from the germline V gene are SGHTA and FQGNSA. CDR3 DNA sequence: TGTGCCAGCAGCTTAGGGACTAGCGTCTACAATGAGCAGTTCTTC. Translating it yields CASSLGTSVYNEQFF.

The chain carries TRBV25-1 and TRBJ2-3; D is unresolved. The CDR3 is made up of 16 amino acids. Germline CDR1 is MGHDK and CDR2 is SYGVNS. V gave up 4 bases and J gave up 0 bases, with 14 bases separating them. The chain's CDR3 is CASSAHSRTSTDTQYF. DNA of the CDR3: TGTGCCAGCAGTGCCCACAGCCGAACTAGCACAGATACGCAGTATTTT. Using reference TRBV25-1 and TRBJ2-3 for the parts outside the CDR3, the full variable domain is EADIYQTPRYLVIGTGKKITLECSQTMGHDKMYWYQQDPGMELHLIHYSYGVNSTEKGDLSSESTVSRIRTEHFPLTLESARPSHTSQYLCASSAHSRTSTDTQYFGPGTRLTVL.